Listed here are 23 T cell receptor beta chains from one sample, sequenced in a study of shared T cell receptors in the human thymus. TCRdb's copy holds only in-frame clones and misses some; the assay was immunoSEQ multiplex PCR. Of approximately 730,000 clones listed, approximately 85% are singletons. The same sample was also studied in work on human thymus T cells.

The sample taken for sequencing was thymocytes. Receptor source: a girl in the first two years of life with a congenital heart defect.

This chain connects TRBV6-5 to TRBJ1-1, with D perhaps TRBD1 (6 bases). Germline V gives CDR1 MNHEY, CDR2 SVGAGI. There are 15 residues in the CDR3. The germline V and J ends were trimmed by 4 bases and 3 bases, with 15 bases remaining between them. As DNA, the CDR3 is TGTGCCAGCAGTTGCTACCTCAGGGGCGACACTGAAGCTTTCTTT. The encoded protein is CASSCYLRGDTEAFF.

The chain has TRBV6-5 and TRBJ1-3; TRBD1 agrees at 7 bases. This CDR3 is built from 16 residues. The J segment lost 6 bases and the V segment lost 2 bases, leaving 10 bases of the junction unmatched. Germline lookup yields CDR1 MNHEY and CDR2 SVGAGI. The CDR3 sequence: CASSYHIRGAANTIYF. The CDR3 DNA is TGTGCCAGCAGTTACCATATCAGGGGGGCGGCAAACACCATATATTTT.

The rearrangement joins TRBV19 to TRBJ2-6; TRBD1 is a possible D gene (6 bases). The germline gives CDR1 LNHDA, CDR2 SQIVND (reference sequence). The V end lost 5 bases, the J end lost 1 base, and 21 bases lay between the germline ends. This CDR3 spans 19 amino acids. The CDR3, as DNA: TGTGCCAGTAGTCCCCAGGACAGCCCTTTGGCGTCTGGGGCCAACGTCCTGACTTTC. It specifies CASSPQDSPLASGANVLTF.

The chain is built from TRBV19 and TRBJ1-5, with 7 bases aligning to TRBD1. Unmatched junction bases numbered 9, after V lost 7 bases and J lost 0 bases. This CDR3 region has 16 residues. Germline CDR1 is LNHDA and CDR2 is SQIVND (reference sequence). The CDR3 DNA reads TGTGCCAGTACGGGACAGCAACTTTATAGCAATCAGCCCCAGCATTTT. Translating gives CASTGQQLYSNQPQHF.

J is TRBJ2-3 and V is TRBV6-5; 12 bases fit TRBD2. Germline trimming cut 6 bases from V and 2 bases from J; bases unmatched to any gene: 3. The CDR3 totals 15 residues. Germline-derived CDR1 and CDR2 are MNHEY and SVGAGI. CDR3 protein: CASSLAGGITDTQYF. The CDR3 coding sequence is TGTGCCAGCAGCCTAGCGGGGGGGATCACAGATACGCAGTATTTT.

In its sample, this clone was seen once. The CDR3 is CASSLPGPTEGYTF. The CDR3 DNA reads as TGCGCCAGCAGCTTGCCCGGGCCGACAGAAGGCTACACCTTC. V usage is TRBV5-1 and J usage is TRBJ1-2; D is perhaps TRBD1 (5 bases). This CDR3 is built from 14 residues. The V end lost 1 base, the J end lost 8 bases, and 15 bases lay between the germline ends. From germline, CDR1 is SGHRS and CDR2 YFSETQ. Full variable domain (remainder filled in from reference TRBV5-1 and TRBJ1-2): KAGVTQTPRYLIKTRGQQVTLSCSPISGHRSVSWYQQTPGQGLQFLFEYFSETQRNKGNFPGRFSGRQFSNSRSEMNVSTLELGDSALYLCASSLPGPTEGYTFGSGTRLTVV.

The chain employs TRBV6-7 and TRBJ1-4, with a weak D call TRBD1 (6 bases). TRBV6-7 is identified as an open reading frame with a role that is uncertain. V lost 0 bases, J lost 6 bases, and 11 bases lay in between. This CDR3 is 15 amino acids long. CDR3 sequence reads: CASSYSRGGDEKLFF. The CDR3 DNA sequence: TGTGCCAGCAGTTACTCGAGGGGGGGGGATGAAAAACTGTTTTTT.

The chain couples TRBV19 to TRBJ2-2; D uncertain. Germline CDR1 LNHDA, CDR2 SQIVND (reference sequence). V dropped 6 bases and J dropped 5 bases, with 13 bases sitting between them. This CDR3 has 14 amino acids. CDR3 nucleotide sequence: TGTGCCAGTAGCCGCCAGATACAAACCGGGGAGCTGTTTTTT. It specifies CASSRQIQTGELFF.

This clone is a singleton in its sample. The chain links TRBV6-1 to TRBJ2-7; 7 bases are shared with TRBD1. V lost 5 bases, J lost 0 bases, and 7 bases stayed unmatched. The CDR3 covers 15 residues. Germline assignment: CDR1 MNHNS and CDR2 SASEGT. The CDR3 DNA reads TGTGCCAGCAGTTCTCGACAGGGCCGCTCCTACGAGCAGTACTTC. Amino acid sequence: CASSSRQGRSYEQYF.

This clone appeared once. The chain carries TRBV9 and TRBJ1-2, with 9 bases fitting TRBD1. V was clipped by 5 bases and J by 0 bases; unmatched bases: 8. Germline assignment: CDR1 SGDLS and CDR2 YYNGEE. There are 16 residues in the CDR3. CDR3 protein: CASRGQGPRANYGYTF. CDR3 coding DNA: TGTGCCAGCAGGGGACAGGGTCCACGAGCTAACTATGGCTACACCTTC.

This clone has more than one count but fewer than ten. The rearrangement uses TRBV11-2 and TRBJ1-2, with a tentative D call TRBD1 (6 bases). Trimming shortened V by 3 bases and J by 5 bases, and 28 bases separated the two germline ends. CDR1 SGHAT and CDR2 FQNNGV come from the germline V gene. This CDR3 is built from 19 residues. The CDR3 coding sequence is TGTGCCAGCAGCTTGGAGAAATTCACAGGGAGGGAGGTCGAATATGGCTACACCTTC. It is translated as CASSLEKFTGREVEYGYTF.

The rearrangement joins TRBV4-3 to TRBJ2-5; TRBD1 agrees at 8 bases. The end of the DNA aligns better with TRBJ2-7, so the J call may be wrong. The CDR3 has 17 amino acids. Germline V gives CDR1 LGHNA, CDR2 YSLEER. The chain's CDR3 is CASSQGFRDRIEYEQYF. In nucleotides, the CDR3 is TGCGCCAGCAGCCAAGGATTCCGGGACAGGATCGAATACGAGCAGTACTTC.

CDR3 in amino acids: CASRKIPTGARTDTQYF. In DNA, the CDR3 is TGTGCCAGCAGGAAAATTCCTACTGGGGCCCGCACAGATACGCAGTATTTT. V usage is TRBV2 and J usage is TRBJ2-3; TRBD1 might be the D (5 bases). V dropped 6 bases and J dropped 1 base, with 20 bases sitting between them. Germline values: CDR1 SNHLY, CDR2 FYNNEI. The CDR3 sequence is 17 residues long.

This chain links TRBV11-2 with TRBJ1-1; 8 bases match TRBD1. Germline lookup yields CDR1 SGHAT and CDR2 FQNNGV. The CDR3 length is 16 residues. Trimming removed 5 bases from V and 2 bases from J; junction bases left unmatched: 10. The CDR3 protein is CASSLQPGGENTEAFF. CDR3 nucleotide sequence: TGTGCCAGCAGCCTTCAACCAGGGGGCGAAAACACTGAAGCTTTCTTT.

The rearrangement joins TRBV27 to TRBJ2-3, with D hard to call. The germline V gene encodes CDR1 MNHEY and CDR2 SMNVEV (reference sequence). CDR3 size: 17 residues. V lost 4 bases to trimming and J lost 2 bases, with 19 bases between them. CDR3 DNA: TGTGCCAGCAGTTCCCAGGTCCCTCCACCTTACACAGATACGCAGTATTTT. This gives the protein CASSSQVPPPYTDTQYF.

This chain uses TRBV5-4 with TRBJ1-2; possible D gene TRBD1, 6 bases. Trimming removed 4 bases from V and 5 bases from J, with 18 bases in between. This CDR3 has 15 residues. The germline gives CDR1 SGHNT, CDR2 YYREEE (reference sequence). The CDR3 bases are TGTGCCAGCAGCCAAAACACAGGGCCCACATATGGCTACACCTTC. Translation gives CASSQNTGPTYGYTF. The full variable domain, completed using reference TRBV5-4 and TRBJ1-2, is ETGVTQSPTHLIKTRGQQVTLRCSSQSGHNTVSWYQQALGQGPQFIFQYYREEENGRGNFPPRFSGLQFPNYSSELNVNALELDDSALYLCASSQNTGPTYGYTFGSGTRLTVV.

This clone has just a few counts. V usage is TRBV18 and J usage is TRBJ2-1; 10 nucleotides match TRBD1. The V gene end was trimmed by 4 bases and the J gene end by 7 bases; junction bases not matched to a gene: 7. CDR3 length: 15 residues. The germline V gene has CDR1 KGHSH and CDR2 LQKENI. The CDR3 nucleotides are TGTGCCAGCTCACGTGATGGGACAGGGGCGAATGAGCAGTTCTTC. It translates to CASSRDGTGANEQFF. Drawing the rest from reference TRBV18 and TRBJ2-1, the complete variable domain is NAGVMQNPRHLVRRRGQEARLRCSPMKGHSHVYWYRQLPEEGLKFMVYLQKENIIDESGMPKERFSAEFPKEGPSILRIQQVVRGDSAAYFCASSRDGTGANEQFFGPGTRLTVL.

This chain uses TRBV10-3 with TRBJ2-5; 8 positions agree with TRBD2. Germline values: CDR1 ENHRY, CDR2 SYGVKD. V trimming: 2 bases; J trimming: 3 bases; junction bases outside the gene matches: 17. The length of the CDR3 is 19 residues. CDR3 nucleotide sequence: TGTGCCATCAGTGAGCCCCTATTTAGCGGGACTAGGGAGAAAGAGACCCAGTACTTC. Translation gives CAISEPLFSGTREKETQYF.

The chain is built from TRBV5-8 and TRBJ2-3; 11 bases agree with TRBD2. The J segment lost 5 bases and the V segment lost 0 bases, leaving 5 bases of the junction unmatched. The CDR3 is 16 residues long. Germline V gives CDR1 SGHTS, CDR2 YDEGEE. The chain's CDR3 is CASSLGIAGGRDTQYF. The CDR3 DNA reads TGTGCCAGCAGCTTGGGGATAGCGGGGGGGCGAGATACGCAGTATTTT.

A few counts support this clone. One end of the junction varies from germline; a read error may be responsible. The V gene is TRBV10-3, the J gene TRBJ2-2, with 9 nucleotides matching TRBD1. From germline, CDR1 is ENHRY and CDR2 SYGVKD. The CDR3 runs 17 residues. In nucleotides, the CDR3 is TGTGCCATCAGTGCGGGACAGGGATTTCCGAAGACCGGGGAGCTGTTTTTT. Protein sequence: CAISAGQGFPKTGELFF.

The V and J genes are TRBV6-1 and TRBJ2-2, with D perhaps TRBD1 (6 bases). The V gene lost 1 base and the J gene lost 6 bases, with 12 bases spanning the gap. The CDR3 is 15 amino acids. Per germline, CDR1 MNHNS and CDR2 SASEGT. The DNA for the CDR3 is TGTGCCAGCAGTGAAGGATTGTCAGGGGCCGGGGAGCTGTTTTTT. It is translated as CASSEGLSGAGELFF.

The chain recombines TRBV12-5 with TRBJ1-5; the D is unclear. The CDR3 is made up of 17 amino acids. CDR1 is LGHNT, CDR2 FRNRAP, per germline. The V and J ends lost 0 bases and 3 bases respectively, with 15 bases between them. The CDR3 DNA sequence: TGTGCTAGTGGTTTGGTACTCACGGGGATGGACAATCAGCCCCAGCATTTT. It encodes CASGLVLTGMDNQPQHF.

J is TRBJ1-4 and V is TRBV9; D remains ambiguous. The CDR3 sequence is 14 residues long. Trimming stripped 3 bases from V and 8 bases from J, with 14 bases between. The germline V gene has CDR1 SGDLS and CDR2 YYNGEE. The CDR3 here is CASSGERDQEKLFF. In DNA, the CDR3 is TGTGCCAGCAGCGGGGAGAGGGATCAGGAAAAACTGTTTTTT.